This T cell receptor beta chain stems from a study of identical twins. CDR3 length: 17 residues. V was pared by 5 bases and J by 2 bases, with 19 bases between. CDR1 and CDR2 (germline): SGHVS, FNYEAQ. This clonotype was picked up a small number of times. TCRdb analysed the 5' RACE reads with MiXCR anew, one entry per CDR3 protein. The sample consists of 700,000 or so distinct CDR3 sequences, 8.6% of them appearing once. The sample also formed part of further work on yellow fever vaccine responses in identical twins.

The chain is built from TRBV7-6 and TRBJ1-5; D remains ambiguous. This clonotype was sampled from a woman aged 18-35 years in good health. Specimen: PBMCs. CDR3 residues: CASSLTAVLKGNQPQHF. The CDR3 DNA reads TGTGCCAGCAGCCTAACCGCGGTCCTAAAGGGCAATCAGCCCCAGCATTTT.